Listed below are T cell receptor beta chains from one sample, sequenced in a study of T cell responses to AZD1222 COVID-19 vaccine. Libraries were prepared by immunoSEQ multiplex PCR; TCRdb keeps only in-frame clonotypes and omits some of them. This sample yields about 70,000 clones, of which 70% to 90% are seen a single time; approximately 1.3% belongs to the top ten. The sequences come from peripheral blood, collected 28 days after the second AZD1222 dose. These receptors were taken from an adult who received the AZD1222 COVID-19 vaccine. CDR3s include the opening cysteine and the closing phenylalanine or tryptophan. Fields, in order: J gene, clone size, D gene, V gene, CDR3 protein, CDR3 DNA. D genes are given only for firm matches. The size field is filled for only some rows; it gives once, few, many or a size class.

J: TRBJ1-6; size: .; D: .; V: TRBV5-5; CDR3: CASGDYNSPLHF; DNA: TGTGCCAGCGGCGACTACAATTCACCCCTCCACTTT
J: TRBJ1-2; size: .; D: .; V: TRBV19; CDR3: CASSNGLGGVYGYTF; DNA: TGTGCCAGTAGTAATGGTCTCGGGGGGGTGTATGGCTACACCTTC
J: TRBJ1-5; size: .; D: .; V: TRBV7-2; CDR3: CASSRGVSNQPQHF; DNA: TGTGCCAGCAGCCGGGGCGTTAGCAATCAGCCCCAGCATTTT
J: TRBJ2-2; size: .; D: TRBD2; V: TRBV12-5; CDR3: CASGFTSGRYYGELFF; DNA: TGTGCTAGTGGTTTTACTAGCGGGAGGTATTACGGGGAGCTGTTTTTT
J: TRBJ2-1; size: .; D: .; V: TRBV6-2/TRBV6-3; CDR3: CASSYPAFRQVSRNEQFF; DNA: TGTGCCAGCAGTTACCCAGCGTTCCGACAGGTATCGAGGAATGAGCAGTTCTTC
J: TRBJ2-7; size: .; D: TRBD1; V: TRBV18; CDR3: CASSDRRDRAYEQYF; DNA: TGTGCCAGCTCGGATCGACGGGACAGGGCGTACGAGCAGTACTTC
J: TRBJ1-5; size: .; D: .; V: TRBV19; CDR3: CASSIVGGADQPQHF; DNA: TGTGCCAGTAGTATAGTGGGGGGCGCTGATCAGCCCCAGCATTTT
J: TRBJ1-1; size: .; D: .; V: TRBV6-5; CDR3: CASSLSGTNTEAFF; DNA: TGTGCCAGCAGTCTATCCGGGACTAACACTGAAGCTTTCTTT
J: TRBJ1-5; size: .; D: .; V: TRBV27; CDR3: CASTSGGQPQHF; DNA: TGTGCCAGCACCTCCGGGGGTCAGCCCCAGCATTTT
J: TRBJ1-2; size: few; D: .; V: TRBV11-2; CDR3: CASTVGGEGSGYTF; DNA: TGTGCCAGCACCGTTGGGGGAGAGGGAAGTGGCTACACCTTC
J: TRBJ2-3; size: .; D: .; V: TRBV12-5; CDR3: CASGLDRRAAYF; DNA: TGTGCTAGTGGTTTGGATCGGAGGGCCGCGTATTTT
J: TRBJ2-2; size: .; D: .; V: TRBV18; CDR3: CASSLDGTNTGELFF; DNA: TGTGCCAGCTCACTTGACGGGACGAACACCGGGGAGCTGTTTTTT
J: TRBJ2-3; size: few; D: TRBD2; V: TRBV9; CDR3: CASSSGGIADTQYF; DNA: TGTGCCAGCAGCTCCGGGGGGATTGCAGATACGCAGTATTTT
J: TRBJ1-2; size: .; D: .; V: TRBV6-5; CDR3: CASTQTRGGGYGYTF; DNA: TGTGCCAGCACCCAGACCCGGGGGGGAGGCTATGGCTACACCTTC
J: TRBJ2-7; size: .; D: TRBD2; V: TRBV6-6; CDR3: CASSQTSGASYEQYF; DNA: TGTGCCAGCAGTCAGACTAGCGGGGCTTCCTACGAGCAGTACTTC
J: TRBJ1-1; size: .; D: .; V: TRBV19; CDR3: CASSRTVNTEAFF; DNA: TGTGCCAGTAGTAGGACGGTGAACACTGAAGCTTTCTTT
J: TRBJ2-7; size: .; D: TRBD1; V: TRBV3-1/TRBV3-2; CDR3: CASSPTGGSYEQYF; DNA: TGTGCCAGCAGTCCCACAGGGGGCTCGTACGAGCAGTACTTC
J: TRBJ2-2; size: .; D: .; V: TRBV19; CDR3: CASSRAGLQSGTGELFF; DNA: TGTGCCAGTAGTCGGGCGGGACTCCAGAGTGGCACCGGGGAGCTGTTTTTT
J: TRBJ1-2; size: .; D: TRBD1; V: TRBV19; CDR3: CASSHRGRGYTF; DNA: TGTGCCAGTAGTCACAGGGGAAGGGGCTACACCTTC
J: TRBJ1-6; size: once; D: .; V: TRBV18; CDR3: CASSPGITPNSPLHF; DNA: TGTGCCAGCTCACCAGGTATAACTCCGAATTCACCCCTCCACTTT
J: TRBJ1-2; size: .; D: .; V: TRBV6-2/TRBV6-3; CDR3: CASSSPTSTNYGYTF; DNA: TGTGCCAGCAGCTCTCCGACATCGACTAACTATGGCTACACCTTC
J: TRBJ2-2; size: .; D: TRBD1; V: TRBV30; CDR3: CAWITGQRTGELFF; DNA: TGTGCCTGGATAACGGGACAGCGCACCGGGGAGCTGTTTTTT
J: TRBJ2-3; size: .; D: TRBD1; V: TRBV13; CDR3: CASSNKGQGVDTQYF; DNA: TGTGCCAGCAGCAATAAGGGACAGGGTGTAGATACGCAGTATTTT
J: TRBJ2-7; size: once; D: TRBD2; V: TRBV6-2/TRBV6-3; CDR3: CASSYSLQGAVTSGDYEQYF; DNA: TGTGCCAGCAGTTACTCGCTACAGGGGGCAGTGACTAGCGGGGACTACGAGCAGTACTTC
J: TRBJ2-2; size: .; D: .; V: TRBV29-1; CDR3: CSVDRDRGKIAGGPFGELFF; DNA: TGCAGCGTTGACAGGGACAGGGGGAAAATAGCGGGAGGGCCGTTCGGGGAGCTGTTTTTT
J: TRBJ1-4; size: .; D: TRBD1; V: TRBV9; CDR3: CASSPGTATNEKLFF; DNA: TGTGCCAGCAGCCCCGGGACAGCAACTAATGAAAAACTGTTTTTT
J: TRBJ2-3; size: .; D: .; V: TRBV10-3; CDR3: CAISDMVLGTDTQYF; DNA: TGTGCCATCAGTGATATGGTTTTGGGCACAGATACGCAGTATTTT
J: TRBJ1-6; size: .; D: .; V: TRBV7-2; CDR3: CASSRTGSAILESPLHF; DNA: TGTGCCAGCAGCCGGACCGGGTCTGCAATCCTAGAATCACCCCTCCACTTT
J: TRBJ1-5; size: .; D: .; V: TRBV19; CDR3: CASTTGHLDSNQPQHF; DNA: TGTGCCAGTACTACGGGGCATCTCGATAGCAATCAGCCCCAGCATTTT
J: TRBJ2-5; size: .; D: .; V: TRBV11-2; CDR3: CASSLAHKGQETQYF; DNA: TGTGCCAGCAGCTTAGCCCACAAGGGGCAAGAGACCCAGTACTTC
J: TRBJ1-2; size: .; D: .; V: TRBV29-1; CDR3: CSVEPEGGYTF; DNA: TGCAGCGTTGAACCAGAAGGGGGCTACACCTTC
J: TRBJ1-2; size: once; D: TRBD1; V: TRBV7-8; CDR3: CASSLGTGEVGYTF; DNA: TGTGCCAGCAGCTTAGGGACAGGGGAGGTTGGCTACACCTTC
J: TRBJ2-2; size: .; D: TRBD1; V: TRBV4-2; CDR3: CASSRPDRGNTGELFF; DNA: TGTGCCAGCAGCCGCCCAGACAGGGGGAACACCGGGGAGCTGTTTTTT
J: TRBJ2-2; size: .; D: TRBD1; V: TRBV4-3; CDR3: CASSHPGQHTGELFF; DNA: TGCGCCAGCAGCCACCCGGGACAGCACACCGGGGAGCTGTTTTTT
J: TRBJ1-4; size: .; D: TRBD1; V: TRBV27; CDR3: CASREQGGDEKLFF; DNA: TGTGCCAGCAGAGAACAGGGGGGCGATGAAAAACTGTTTTTT
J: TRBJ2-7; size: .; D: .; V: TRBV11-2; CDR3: CASSLDVGSYEQYF; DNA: TGTGCCAGCAGCTTAGACGTGGGTTCCTACGAGCAGTACTTC
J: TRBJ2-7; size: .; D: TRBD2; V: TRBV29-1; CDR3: CSVEVGGLAGSTYEQYF; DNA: TGCAGCGTTGAAGTAGGGGGTCTAGCGGGATCAACCTACGAGCAGTACTTC
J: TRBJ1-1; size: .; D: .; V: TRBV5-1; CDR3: CASSLEAGGETEAFF; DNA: TGCGCCAGCAGCTTGGAGGCAGGTGGGGAAACTGAAGCTTTCTTT
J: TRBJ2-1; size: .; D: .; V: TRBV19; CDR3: CASSDPGTPYNEQFF; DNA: TGTGCCAGTAGTGACCCCGGGACGCCCTACAATGAGCAGTTCTTC
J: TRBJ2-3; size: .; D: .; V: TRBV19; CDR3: CASSTQGSSDTQYF; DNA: TGTGCCAGTAGCACACAGGGATCATCAGATACGCAGTATTTT
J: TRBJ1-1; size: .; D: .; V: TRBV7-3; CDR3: CASSSSGQGGNTEAFF; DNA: TGTGCCAGCAGCTCGAGCGGGCAGGGAGGGAACACTGAAGCTTTCTTT
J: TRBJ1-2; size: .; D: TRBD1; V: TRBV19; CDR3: CASNPGQGAANYGYTF; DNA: TGTGCCAGTAACCCGGGACAGGGGGCTGCTAACTATGGCTACACCTTC
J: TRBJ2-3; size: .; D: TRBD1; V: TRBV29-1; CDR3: CSVGARTGGTDTQYF; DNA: TGCAGCGTTGGTGCTCGGACAGGTGGAACAGATACGCAGTATTTT
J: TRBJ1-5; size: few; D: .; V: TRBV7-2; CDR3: CASSLQGNQPQHF; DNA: TGTGCCAGCAGCTTACAGGGCAATCAGCCCCAGCATTTT
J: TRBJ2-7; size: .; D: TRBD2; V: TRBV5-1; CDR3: CASSLAEGGTSGTYEQYF; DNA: TGCGCCAGCAGCTTGGCCGAAGGGGGGACTAGCGGGACTTACGAGCAGTACTTC
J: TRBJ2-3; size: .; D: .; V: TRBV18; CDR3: CASTPFSTDTQYF; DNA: TGTGCCAGCACACCATTTAGCACAGATACGCAGTATTTT
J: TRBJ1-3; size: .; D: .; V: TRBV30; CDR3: CAWDRGGAGNTIYF; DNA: TGTGCCTGGGACCGAGGGGGGGCTGGAAACACCATATATTTT